The table lists the clone carrying this T cell receptor (beta chain) with many counts. Its antigen is still unknown. TCRdb passed the 5' RACE reads through MiXCR, listing each CDR3 protein once. The sample includes about 460,000 distinct CDR3 sequences, about 5% of them seen just once. The sample belongs to a study of CD8 T cells in ankylosing spondylitis. Study results and limitations: The study looked at matched synovial fluid samples from ankylosing spondylitis patients. Disease-linked clones were reported to be significantly enriched there. Ankylosing spondylitis blood appeared to be characterized by a TCR beta motif of roughly eight highly homologous variants.

Germline-derived CDR1 and CDR2 are SEHNR and FQNEAQ (reference sequence). The V and J ends lost 1 base and 12 bases respectively, with 19 bases between them. CDR3 length: 14 amino acids. Material: blood, either unsorted or a sorted T cell fraction (not recorded which). The chain links TRBV7-9 to TRBJ2-7, with D hard to call. The clonotype comes from a male donor with ankylosing spondylitis. The DNA for the CDR3 is TGTGCCAGCAGCTTAGGGGGTTCTGCGGTGGTTCTGTACTTC. It is translated as CASSLGGSAVVLYF.